The TCR beta chain under discussion was sequenced for a study of T cell changes during pregnancy in multiple sclerosis. Only in-frame clones appear in the TCRdb table, and some are missing; sequencing was by immunoSEQ multiplex PCR. In the table there are roughly 48,000 clones, 92% of which are singletons. The TCR was taken from a female donor with multiple sclerosis, enrolled in a pregnancy study. Sample: CD4+ T cells from peripheral blood mononuclear cells, taken in the third trimester of pregnancy.

CDR3: CASLHEPTEAFF. In nucleotides, the CDR3 is TGTGCCAGCCTGCATGAGCCCACTGAAGCTTTCTTT. The V gene is TRBV19, the J gene TRBJ1-1; D gene uncertain. CDR1 is LNHDA and CDR2 is SQIVND in the germline V gene (reference sequence). V lost 9 bases and J lost 4, with 12 bases in between. The CDR3 runs to 12 residues.